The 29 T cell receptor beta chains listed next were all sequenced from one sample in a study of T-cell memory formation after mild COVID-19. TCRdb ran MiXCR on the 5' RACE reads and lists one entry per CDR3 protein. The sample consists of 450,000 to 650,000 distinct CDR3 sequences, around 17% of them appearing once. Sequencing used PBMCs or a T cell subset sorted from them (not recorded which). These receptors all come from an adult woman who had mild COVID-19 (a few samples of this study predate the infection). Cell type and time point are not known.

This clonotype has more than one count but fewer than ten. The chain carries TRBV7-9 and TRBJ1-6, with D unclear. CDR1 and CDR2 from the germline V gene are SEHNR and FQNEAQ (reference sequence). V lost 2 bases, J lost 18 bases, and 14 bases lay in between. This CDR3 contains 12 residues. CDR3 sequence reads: CASSLSGQLAHF. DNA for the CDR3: TGTGCCAGCAGCTTAAGTGGCCAGCTAGCCCACTTT.

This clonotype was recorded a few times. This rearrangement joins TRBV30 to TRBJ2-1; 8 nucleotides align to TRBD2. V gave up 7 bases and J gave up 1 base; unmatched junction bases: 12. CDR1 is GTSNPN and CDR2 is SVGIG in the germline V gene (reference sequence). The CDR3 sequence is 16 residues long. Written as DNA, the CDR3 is TGTGCCTCCACAGGGAACGCGGGAGGTTCCTACAATGAGCAGTTCTTC. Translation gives CASTGNAGGSYNEQFF.

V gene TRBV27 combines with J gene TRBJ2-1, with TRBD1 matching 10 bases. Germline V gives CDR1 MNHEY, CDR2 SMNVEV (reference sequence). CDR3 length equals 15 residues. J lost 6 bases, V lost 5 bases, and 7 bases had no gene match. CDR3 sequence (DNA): TGTGCCAGCAGTCAGCCCCGGACAGGGGGCAATGAGCAGTTCTTC. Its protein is CASSQPRTGGNEQFF.

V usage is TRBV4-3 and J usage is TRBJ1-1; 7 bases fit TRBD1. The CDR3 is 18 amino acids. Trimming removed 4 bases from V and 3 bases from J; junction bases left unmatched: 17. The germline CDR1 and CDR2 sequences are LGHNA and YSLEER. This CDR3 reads CASSLDLWTGGLDTEAFF. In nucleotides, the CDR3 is TGCGCCAGCAGCCTAGATTTGTGGACAGGTGGATTGGACACTGAAGCTTTCTTT.

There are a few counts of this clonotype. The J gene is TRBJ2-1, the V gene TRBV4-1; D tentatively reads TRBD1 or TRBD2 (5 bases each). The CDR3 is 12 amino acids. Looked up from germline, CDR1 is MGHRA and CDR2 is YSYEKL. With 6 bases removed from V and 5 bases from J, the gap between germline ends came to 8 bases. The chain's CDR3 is CASRGPDNEQFF. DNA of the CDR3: TGCGCCAGCAGGGGACCTGACAATGAGCAGTTCTTC.

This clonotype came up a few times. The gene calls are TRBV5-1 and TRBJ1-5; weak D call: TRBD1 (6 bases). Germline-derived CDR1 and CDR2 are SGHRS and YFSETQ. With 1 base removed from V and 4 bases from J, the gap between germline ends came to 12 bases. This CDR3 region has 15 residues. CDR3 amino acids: CASSLLGQGNQPQHF. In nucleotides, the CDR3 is TGCGCCAGCAGCTTGTTGGGGCAGGGGAATCAGCCCCAGCATTTT.

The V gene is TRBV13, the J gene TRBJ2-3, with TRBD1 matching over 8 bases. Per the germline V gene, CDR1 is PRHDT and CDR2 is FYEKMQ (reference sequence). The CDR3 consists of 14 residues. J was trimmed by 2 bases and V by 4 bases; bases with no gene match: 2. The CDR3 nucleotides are TGTGCCAGCAGCTCAGGGGGCGTCACAGATACGCAGTATTTT. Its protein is CASSSGGVTDTQYF.

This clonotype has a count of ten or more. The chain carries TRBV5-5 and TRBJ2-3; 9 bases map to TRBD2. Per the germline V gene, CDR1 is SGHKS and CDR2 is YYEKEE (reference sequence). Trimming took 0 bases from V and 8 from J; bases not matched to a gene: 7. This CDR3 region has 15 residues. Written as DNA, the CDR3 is TGTGCCAGCAGCTTGGAGGGGACTAGCACCGGTACGCAGTATTTT. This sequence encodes CASSLEGTSTGTQYF.

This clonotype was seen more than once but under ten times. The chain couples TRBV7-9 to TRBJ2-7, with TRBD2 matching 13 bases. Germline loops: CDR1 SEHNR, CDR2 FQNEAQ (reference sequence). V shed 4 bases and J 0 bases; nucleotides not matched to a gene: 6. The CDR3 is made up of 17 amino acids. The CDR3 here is CASSSGTSGESSYEQYF. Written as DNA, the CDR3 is TGTGCCAGCAGCTCCGGGACTAGCGGGGAGAGCTCCTACGAGCAGTACTTC.

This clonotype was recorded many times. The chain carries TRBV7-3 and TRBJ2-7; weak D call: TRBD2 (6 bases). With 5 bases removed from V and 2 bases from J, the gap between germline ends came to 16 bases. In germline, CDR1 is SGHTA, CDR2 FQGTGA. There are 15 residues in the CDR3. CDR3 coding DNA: TGTGCCAGCAGCCTTAGACGGGGGACCCCCTACGAGCAGTACTTC. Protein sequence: CASSLRRGTPYEQYF.

CDR3 bases: TGTGCCAGCTCACCACCTAGCGGGGCCTACGAGCAGTACTTC. Translation gives CASSPPSGAYEQYF. The J gene is TRBJ2-7, the V gene TRBV18; TRBD2 agrees at 8 bases. This CDR3 has 14 residues. CDR1 KGHSH and CDR2 LQKENI come from the germline V gene. J was trimmed by 2 bases and V by 0 bases; bases with no gene match: 0.

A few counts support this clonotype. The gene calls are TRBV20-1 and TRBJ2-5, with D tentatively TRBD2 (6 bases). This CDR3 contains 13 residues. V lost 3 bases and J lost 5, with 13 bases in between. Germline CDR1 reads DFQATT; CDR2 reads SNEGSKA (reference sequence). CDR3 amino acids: CSASSGFSETQYF. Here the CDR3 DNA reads TGCAGTGCTAGTAGCGGTTTCTCGGAGACCCAGTACTTC.

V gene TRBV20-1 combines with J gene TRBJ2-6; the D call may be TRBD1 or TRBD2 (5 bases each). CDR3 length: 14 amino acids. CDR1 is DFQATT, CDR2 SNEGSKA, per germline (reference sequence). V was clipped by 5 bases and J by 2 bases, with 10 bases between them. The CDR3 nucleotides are TGCAGTGCTGGGCGAGGGGCTGGGGCCAACGTCCTGACTTTC. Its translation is CSAGRGAGANVLTF.

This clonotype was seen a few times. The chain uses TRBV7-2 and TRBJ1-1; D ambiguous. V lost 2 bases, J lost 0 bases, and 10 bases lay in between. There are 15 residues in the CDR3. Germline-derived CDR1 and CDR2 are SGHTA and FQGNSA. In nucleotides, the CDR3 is TGTGCCAGCAGCTTAATGGGCAGCATGAACACTGAAGCTTTCTTT. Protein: CASSLMGSMNTEAFF.

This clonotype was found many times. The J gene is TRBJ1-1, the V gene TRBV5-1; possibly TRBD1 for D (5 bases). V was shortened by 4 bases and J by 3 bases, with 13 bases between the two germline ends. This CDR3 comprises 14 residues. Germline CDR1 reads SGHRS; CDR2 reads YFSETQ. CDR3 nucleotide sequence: TGCGCCAGCAGCCCGCCGGGACGGTACACTGAAGCTTTCTTT. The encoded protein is CASSPPGRYTEAFF.

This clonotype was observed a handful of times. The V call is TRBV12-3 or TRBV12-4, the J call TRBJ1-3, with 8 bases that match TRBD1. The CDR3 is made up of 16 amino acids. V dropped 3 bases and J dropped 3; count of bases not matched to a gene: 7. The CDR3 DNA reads TGTGCCAGCAGTTTTCCCCGACAGGGGTATGGAAACACCATATATTTT. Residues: CASSFPRQGYGNTIYF.

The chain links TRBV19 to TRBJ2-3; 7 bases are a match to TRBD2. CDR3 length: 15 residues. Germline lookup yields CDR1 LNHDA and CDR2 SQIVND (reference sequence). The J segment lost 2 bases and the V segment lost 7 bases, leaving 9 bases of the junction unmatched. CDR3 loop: CASTWSAGDTDTQYF. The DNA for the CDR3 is TGTGCCAGTACCTGGTCGGCGGGAGACACAGATACGCAGTATTTT.

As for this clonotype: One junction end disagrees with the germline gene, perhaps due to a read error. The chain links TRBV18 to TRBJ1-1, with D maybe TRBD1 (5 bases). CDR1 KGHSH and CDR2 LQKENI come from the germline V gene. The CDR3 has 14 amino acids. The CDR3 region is CASSPRGENTEALF. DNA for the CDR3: TGTGCCAGCTCACCCCGAGGGGAGAACACTGAAGCTTTATTT.

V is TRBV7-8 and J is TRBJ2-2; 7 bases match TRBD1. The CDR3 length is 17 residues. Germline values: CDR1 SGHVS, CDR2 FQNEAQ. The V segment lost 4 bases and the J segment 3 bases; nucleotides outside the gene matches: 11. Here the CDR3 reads CASSSPYRGEDTGELFF. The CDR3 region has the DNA TGTGCCAGCAGCTCACCTTACAGGGGCGAGGACACCGGGGAGCTGTTTTTT.

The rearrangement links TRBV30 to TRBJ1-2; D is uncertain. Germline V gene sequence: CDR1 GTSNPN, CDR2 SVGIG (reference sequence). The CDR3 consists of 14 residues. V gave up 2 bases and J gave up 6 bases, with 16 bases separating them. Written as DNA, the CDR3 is TGTGCCTGGAGTCGGCAGTCCGCCATAGATGGCTACACCTTC. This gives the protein CAWSRQSAIDGYTF.

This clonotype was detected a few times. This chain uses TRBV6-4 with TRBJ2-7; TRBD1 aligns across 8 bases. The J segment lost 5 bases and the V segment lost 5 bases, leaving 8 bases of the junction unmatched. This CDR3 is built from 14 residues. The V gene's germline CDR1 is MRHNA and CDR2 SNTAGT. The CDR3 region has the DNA TGTGCCAGCAGTCTAACAGGGGGTGATGACGAGCAGTACTTC. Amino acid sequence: CASSLTGGDDEQYF.

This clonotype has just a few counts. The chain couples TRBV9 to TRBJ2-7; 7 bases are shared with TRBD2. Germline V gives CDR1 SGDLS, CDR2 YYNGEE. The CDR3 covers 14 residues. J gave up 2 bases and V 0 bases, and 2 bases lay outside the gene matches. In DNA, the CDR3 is TGTGCCAGCAGCGTAGGACTAGCCCCCTACGAGCAGTACTTC. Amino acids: CASSVGLAPYEQYF.

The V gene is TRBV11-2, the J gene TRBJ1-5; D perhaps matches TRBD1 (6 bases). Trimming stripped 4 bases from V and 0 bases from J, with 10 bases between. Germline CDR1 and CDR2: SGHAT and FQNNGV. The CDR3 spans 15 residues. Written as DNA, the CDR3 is TGTGCCAGCAGCTCACAGGGACTTAGCAATCAGCCCCAGCATTTT. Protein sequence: CASSSQGLSNQPQHF.

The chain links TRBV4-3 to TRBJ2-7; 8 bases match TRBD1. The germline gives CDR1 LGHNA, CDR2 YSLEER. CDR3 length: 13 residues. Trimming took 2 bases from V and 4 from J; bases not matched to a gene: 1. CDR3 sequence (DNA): TGCGCCAGCAGCCAATACAGGGGGTACGAGCAGTACTTC. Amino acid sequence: CASSQYRGYEQYF.

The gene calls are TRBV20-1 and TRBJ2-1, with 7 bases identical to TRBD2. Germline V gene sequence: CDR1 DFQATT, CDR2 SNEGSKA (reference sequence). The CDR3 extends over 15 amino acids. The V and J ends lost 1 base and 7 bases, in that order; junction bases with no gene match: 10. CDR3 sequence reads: CSARAGEGLWNEQFF. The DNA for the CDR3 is TGCAGTGCTAGAGCGGGGGAGGGCCTATGGAATGAGCAGTTCTTC.

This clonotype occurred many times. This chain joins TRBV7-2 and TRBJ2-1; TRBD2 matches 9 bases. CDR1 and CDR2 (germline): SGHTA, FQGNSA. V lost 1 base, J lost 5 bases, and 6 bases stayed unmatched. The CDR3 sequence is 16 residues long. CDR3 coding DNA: TGTGCCAGCAGCTTAGTCGCTAGCGGGACCAACAATGAGCAGTTCTTC. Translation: CASSLVASGTNNEQFF.

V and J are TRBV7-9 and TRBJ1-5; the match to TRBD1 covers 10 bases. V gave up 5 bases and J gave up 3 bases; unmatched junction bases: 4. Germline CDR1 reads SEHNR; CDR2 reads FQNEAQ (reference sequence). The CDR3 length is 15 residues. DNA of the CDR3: TGTGCCAGCAGCCAGGGACAGGGGTTCAATCAGCCCCAGCATTTT. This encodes CASSQGQGFNQPQHF.

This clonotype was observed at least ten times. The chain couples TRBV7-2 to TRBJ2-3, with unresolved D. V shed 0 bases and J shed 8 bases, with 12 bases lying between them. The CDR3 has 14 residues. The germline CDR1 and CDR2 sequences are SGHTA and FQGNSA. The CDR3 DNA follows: TGTGCCAGCAGCTTAGCAGTCCAGTTCGGTACGCAGTATTTT. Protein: CASSLAVQFGTQYF.

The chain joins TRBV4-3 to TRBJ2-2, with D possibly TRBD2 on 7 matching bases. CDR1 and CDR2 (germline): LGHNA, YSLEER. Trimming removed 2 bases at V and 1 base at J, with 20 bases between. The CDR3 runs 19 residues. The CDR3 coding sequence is TGCGCCAGCAGCCAAACTAGGGGGGGGCTGAATCGGAACACCGGGGAGCTGTTTTTT. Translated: CASSQTRGGLNRNTGELFF.